Following are 32 T cell receptor beta chains from one sample sequenced in a study of cytomegalovirus exposure and HLA in healthy donors. Primers: 60 Vbeta forward and 13 Jbeta reverse. TCRdb's table, derived via immunoSEQ multiplex PCR, lists solely in-frame clones and lacks some. This sample has under 200,000 clones, with 80% to 90% found just once. The specimen sequenced was PBMCs. The receptors shown here come from a man between 45 and 60 years old in good health and CMV-seropositive.

V is TRBV2 and J is TRBJ2-7; D is perhaps TRBD1 (5 bases). V was trimmed by 7 bases and J by 0 bases, leaving 16 bases between them. CDR3 length equals 15 residues. The germline V gene encodes CDR1 SNHLY and CDR2 FYNNEI. Written as DNA, the CDR3 is TGTGCCAGCACTCCCCCCAGGGCCATCTCCTACGAGCAGTACTTC. This gives the protein CASTPPRAISYEQYF.

V gene TRBV23-1 combines with J gene TRBJ1-6, with a tentative D call TRBD1 (6 bases). TRBV23-1 is assigned to the ORF class and has an uncertain function. Trimming pared 5 bases from V and 8 bases from J, leaving 16 bases between. This CDR3 spans 15 amino acids. The CDR3 sequence is CASSRITGSDSPLHF. The CDR3 DNA is TGCGCCAGCAGTAGAATAACAGGGAGTGATTCACCCCTCCACTTT.

The chain uses TRBV18 and TRBJ2-7; 9 bases are a match to TRBD2. CDR3 length: 15 amino acids. The J segment lost 2 bases and the V segment lost 5 bases, leaving 7 bases of the junction unmatched. Germline assignment: CDR1 KGHSH and CDR2 LQKENI. The CDR3 loop reads CASSTLSGRTYEQYF. CDR3 sequence (DNA): TGTGCCAGCTCAACTCTTAGCGGGAGAACCTACGAGCAGTACTTC.

The chain recombines TRBV7-8 with TRBJ1-5, with 9 nucleotides matching TRBD1. J lost 5 bases, V lost 5 bases, and 7 bases had no gene match. CDR1 is SGHVS, CDR2 FQNEAQ, per germline. The CDR3 runs 15 residues. Here the CDR3 reads CASSLYDRGDQPQHF. The CDR3 nucleotides read TGTGCCAGCAGCCTCTACGACAGGGGGGATCAGCCCCAGCATTTT.

In its sample, this clone was seen a few times. The rearrangement joins TRBV29-1 to TRBJ1-1, with D possibly TRBD1 on 6 matching bases. The CDR3 runs 12 residues. Deletions cut 7 bases from V and 1 base from J, with 10 bases between. Germline V CDR1 and CDR2: SQVTM, ANQGSEA. The chain's CDR3 is CSAQTGNTEAFF. CDR3 nucleotides: TGCAGCGCACAGACAGGGAACACTGAAGCTTTCTTT.

V usage is TRBV4-2 and J usage is TRBJ2-6; 9 positions agree with TRBD1. Germline-derived CDR1 and CDR2 are LGHNA and YNFKEQ. The CDR3 is 20 residues long. Trimming cost V 3 bases and J 2 bases; bases outside gene matches: 14. The chain's CDR3 is CASSQMATGTGTPGANVLTF. CDR3 coding DNA: TGTGCCAGCAGCCAGATGGCGACCGGGACAGGGACTCCTGGGGCCAACGTCCTGACTTTC.

The V call is TRBV4-3, the J call TRBJ1-2; 7 nucleotides line up with TRBD1. Germline V gives CDR1 LGHNA, CDR2 YSLEER. V dropped 4 bases and J dropped 5; count of bases not matched to a gene: 16. The CDR3 covers 17 residues. The CDR3 here is CASSPRTETGIVYGYTF. DNA for the CDR3: TGCGCCAGCAGCCCTCGAACCGAGACAGGGATAGTTTATGGCTACACCTTC.

The rearrangement links TRBV7-2 to TRBJ1-4; the D is unclear. The CDR3 extends over 15 amino acids. V shed 5 bases and J shed 14 bases, with 24 bases lying between them. CDR1 and CDR2 (germline): SGHTA, FQGNSA. CDR3 sequence reads: CASSRRAPRPETLFF. CDR3 nucleotide sequence: TGTGCCAGCAGCCGGCGGGCACCTCGGCCGGAAACGCTGTTTTTT.

CDR3 protein: CATSRDRGISGNTIYF. The CDR3 DNA follows: TGTGCCACCAGCAGAGATAGGGGAATCTCTGGAAACACCATATATTTT. The chain employs TRBV15 and TRBJ1-3; the D gene is possibly TRBD1 (5 bases). The CDR3 sequence is 16 residues long. Germline CDR1 is LNHNV and CDR2 is YYDKDF (reference sequence). Trimming removed 0 bases at V and 0 bases at J, with 9 bases between.

This clone was seen a handful of times. The DNA of the CDR3 is TGTGCCAGCAGTTCCACGACCGGGTCCTACGAGCAGTACTTC. Translated, it gives CASSSTTGSYEQYF. This chain joins TRBV6-6 and TRBJ2-7; D is uncertain. This CDR3 is 14 amino acids long. V lost 4 bases, J lost 1 base, and 11 bases lay in between. Germline V CDR1 and CDR2: MNHNY, SVGAGI (reference sequence).

This sequence joins TRBV30 and TRBJ1-1; possible D gene TRBD1, 5 bases. Germline CDR1 is GTSNPN and CDR2 is SVGIG (reference sequence). The V and J ends lost 4 bases and 4 bases respectively, with 13 bases between them. The CDR3 loop spans 13 amino acids. This CDR3 is CAWMSGRITEAFF. The CDR3 DNA follows: TGTGCCTGGATGTCAGGGAGGATCACTGAAGCTTTCTTT.

This sequence joins TRBV6-4 and TRBJ2-2, with unresolved D. Germline loops: CDR1 MRHNA, CDR2 SNTAGT. V lost 4 bases to trimming and J lost 1 base, with 7 bases between them. The CDR3 runs to 14 residues. In nucleotides, the CDR3 is TGTGCCAGCAGTGGACACTTGAACACCGGGGAGCTGTTTTTT. Its translation is CASSGHLNTGELFF.

The V call is TRBV28, the J call TRBJ2-3; D possibly corresponds to TRBD2 (5 bases). Germline V gene lookup returns CDR1 MDHEN and CDR2 SYDVKM. The V and J ends lost 5 bases and 1 base respectively, with 16 bases between them. The CDR3 is 16 residues long. The CDR3 DNA reads as TGTGCCAGCAGTCCCCTGCTGGTGCGGGGCACAGATACGCAGTATTTT. This sequence encodes CASSPLLVRGTDTQYF.

This clone was detected only a few times. The chain joins TRBV7-2 to TRBJ1-3; possible D gene TRBD1, 5 bases. CDR3 length: 18 amino acids. Trimming cost V 4 bases and J 0 bases, with 19 bases left between them. In germline, CDR1 is SGHTA, CDR2 FQGNSA. For the CDR3, the DNA is TGTGCCAGCAGCTCCGATTATCGACAGAGGCTCTCTGGAAACACCATATATTTT. Its translation is CASSSDYRQRLSGNTIYF. The full variable domain, completed using reference TRBV7-2 and TRBJ1-3, is GAGVSQSPSNKVTEKGKDVELRCDPISGHTALYWYRQSLGQGLEFLIYFQGNSAPDKSGLPSDRFSAERTGGSVSTLTIQRTQQEDSAVYLCASSSDYRQRLSGNTIYFGEGSWLTVV.

The chain has TRBV19 and TRBJ2-3; weak D call: TRBD2 (7 bases). Germline assignment: CDR1 LNHDA and CDR2 SQIVND (reference sequence). CDR3 length: 18 residues. V lost 0 bases to trimming and J lost 1 base, with 17 bases between them. CDR3 region: CASSIDLPHGGRTDTQYF. The CDR3 nucleotides read TGTGCCAGTAGTATAGATCTTCCCCACGGGGGGCGCACAGATACGCAGTATTTT.

This chain uses TRBV30 with TRBJ2-7, with TRBD1 matching over 9 bases. Germline-derived CDR1 and CDR2 are GTSNPN and SVGIG (reference sequence). The CDR3 consists of 15 residues. V lost 3 bases and J lost 4; bases outside the gene matches: 10. The CDR3 loop reads CAWRGGTGRGYEQYF. CDR3 sequence (DNA): TGTGCCTGGAGAGGCGGGACAGGGAGGGGTTACGAGCAGTACTTC.

This sequence joins TRBV10-3 and TRBJ1-2, with D hard to call. The CDR3 is 10 residues long. Trimming shortened V by 8 bases and J by 8 bases, and 9 bases separated the two germline ends. The germline V gene encodes CDR1 ENHRY and CDR2 SYGVKD. The CDR3, as DNA: TGTGCCATCCGAGATTGGGGCTACACCTTC. Translation: CAIRDWGYTF.

The genes are TRBV27 and TRBJ1-2; TRBD1 agrees at 12 bases. Germline V lookup: CDR1 MNHEY, CDR2 SMNVEV (reference sequence). This CDR3 is 16 amino acids long. The V and J ends lost 6 bases and 8 bases, in that order; junction bases with no gene match: 13. The CDR3 sequence: CASRRVPGQGAGGYTF. CDR3 nucleotide sequence: TGTGCCAGCAGGCGAGTACCGGGACAGGGGGCGGGAGGCTACACCTTC.

The V and J genes are TRBV4-1 and TRBJ2-7; 15 positions match TRBD2. V shed 0 bases and J 6 bases; nucleotides not matched to a gene: 3. This CDR3 has 16 amino acids. The germline V gene encodes CDR1 MGHRA and CDR2 YSYEKL. The CDR3 region is CASSQDSGLAGGEQYF. The CDR3 DNA reads as TGCGCCAGCAGCCAAGATTCGGGACTAGCGGGAGGCGAGCAGTACTTC.

The genes are TRBV7-9 and TRBJ1-1, with D uncertain. Trimming shortened V by 5 bases and J by 2 bases, and 9 bases separated the two germline ends. CDR3 size: 13 residues. Germline CDR1 reads SEHNR; CDR2 reads FQNEAQ (reference sequence). The CDR3: CASSAPYNTEAFF. The CDR3, as DNA: TGTGCCAGCAGCGCCCCCTATAACACTGAAGCTTTCTTT.

This chain links TRBV2 with TRBJ1-2, with no clear D. This CDR3 has 13 residues. V gave up 1 base and J gave up 7 bases, with 10 bases separating them. Per the germline V gene, CDR1 is SNHLY and CDR2 is FYNNEI. CDR3 bases: TGTGCCAGCAGTGAAGGCGGGATTGGTGGCTACACCTTC. Amino acid sequence: CASSEGGIGGYTF. Using reference TRBV2 and TRBJ1-2 for the parts outside the CDR3, the full variable domain is EPEVTQTPSHQVTQMGQEVILRCVPISNHLYFYWYRQILGQKVEFLVSFYNNEISEKSEIFDDQFSVERPDGSNFTLKIRSTKLEDSAMYFCASSEGGIGGYTFGSGTRLTVV.

The chain joins TRBV10-3 to TRBJ1-1, with 8 bases fitting TRBD1. With 4 bases clipped from V and 0 bases from J, the junction kept 4 bases outside the gene matches. Germline CDR1 and CDR2: ENHRY and SYGVKD. The CDR3 covers 15 residues. CDR3 nucleotides: TGTGCCATCAGTGGAGGGACAGGCCTGAACACTGAAGCTTTCTTT. Translation: CAISGGTGLNTEAFF.

This chain uses TRBV5-6 with TRBJ1-6, with 8 positions matching TRBD1. V lost 3 bases to trimming and J lost 7 bases; unmatched junction nucleotides: 3. The CDR3 consists of 14 residues. Germline V gene data show CDR1 as SGHDT and CDR2 as YYEEEE. The CDR3, as DNA: TGTGCCAGCAGCTGGAGACAGGGGAATTCACCCCTCCACTTT. Amino acids: CASSWRQGNSPLHF.

The V gene is TRBV5-1, the J gene TRBJ2-4, with 14 nucleotides matching TRBD2. V lost 4 bases, J lost 4 bases, and 4 bases stayed unmatched. Germline V CDR1 and CDR2: SGHRS, YFSETQ. The CDR3 runs 16 residues. As DNA, the CDR3 is TGCGCCAGCAGCCTGGGACTAGCGGGGGATAAAAACATTCAGTACTTC. This sequence encodes CASSLGLAGDKNIQYF.

The genes are TRBV11-2 and TRBJ2-2, with TRBD2 matching 7 bases. CDR1 SGHAT and CDR2 FQNNGV come from the germline V gene. CDR3 length: 16 amino acids. The V and J ends lost 2 bases and 7 bases, in that order; junction bases with no gene match: 10. CDR3 amino acids: CASSLLSGSGGGELFF. CDR3 bases: TGTGCCAGCAGCTTACTTAGCGGGTCCGGCGGCGGGGAGCTGTTTTTT.

V and J are TRBV6-5 and TRBJ1-5; D gene ambiguous. This CDR3 spans 13 amino acids. V was cut by 5 bases and J by 9 bases, with 14 bases left in between. Germline CDR1 reads MNHEY; CDR2 reads SVGAGI. CDR3 loop: CASSDRTEGPQHF. CDR3 sequence (DNA): TGTGCCAGCAGTGACCGGACCGAGGGGCCCCAGCATTTT.

Comments on this clone: An end of the junction differs from the germline gene, which may be a read error. The chain combines TRBV7-7 with TRBJ2-5; 7 bases match TRBD1. CDR1 and CDR2 from the germline V gene are SSHAT and FNYEAQ (reference sequence). The CDR3 is 14 amino acids. Here the CDR3 reads CASSATTGRETQYF. The CDR3 DNA reads TGTGCTAGCAGCGCCACGACAGGGAGAGAGACCCAGTACTTC.

This rearrangement joins TRBV5-5 to TRBJ2-2; 12 positions agree with TRBD2. J lost 4 bases, V lost 3 bases, and 4 bases had no gene match. Germline CDR1 SGHKS, CDR2 YYEKEE (reference sequence). This CDR3 spans 16 amino acids. The CDR3 is CASSYLAGGSTGELFF. The CDR3 coding sequence is TGTGCCAGCAGCTACCTAGCGGGGGGGAGCACCGGGGAGCTGTTTTTT.

The rearrangement joins TRBV6-5 to TRBJ2-7; 10 bases agree with TRBD2. V shed 4 bases, J shed 2 bases, and the junction held 2 bases outside the gene matches. Per germline, CDR1 MNHEY and CDR2 SVGAGI. The CDR3 has 14 amino acids. CDR3 nucleotides: TGTGCCAGCAGTTGGACTAGCGGAGCCTACGAGCAGTACTTC. Its protein is CASSWTSGAYEQYF.

V and J are TRBV5-1 and TRBJ1-1; no clear D. The CDR3 runs 14 residues. Germline V lookup: CDR1 SGHRS, CDR2 YFSETQ. The germline V and J ends were trimmed by 0 bases and 1 base, with 7 bases remaining between them. CDR3 sequence (DNA): TGCGCCAGCAGCTTGGTACCAGAGAACACTGAAGCTTTCTTT. It encodes CASSLVPENTEAFF.

This chain connects TRBV29-1 to TRBJ1-2; 7 bases line up with TRBD1. The CDR3 length is 13 residues. Germline-derived CDR1 and CDR2 are SQVTM and ANQGSEA. Trimming at V came to 3 bases and at J to 1 base, leaving 2 bases not matched to a gene. The CDR3: CSVEDRFNYGYTF. CDR3 coding DNA: TGCAGCGTTGAGGACAGGTTTAACTATGGCTACACCTTC.

The chain joins TRBV23-1 to TRBJ2-1; D perhaps matches TRBD1 (6 bases). TRBV23-1 carries the ORF label, with uncertain function. The CDR3 consists of 15 residues. The V and J ends lost 2 bases and 0 bases respectively, with 8 bases between them. The DNA for the CDR3 is TGCGCCAGCAGTCAAACAGGGAGCTCCTACAATGAGCAGTTCTTC. It codes for CASSQTGSSYNEQFF.